This T cell receptor beta chain comes out of a study of T-cell reconstitution after alpha-beta-depleted transplantation in children. This clonotype was seen ten or more times. The germline V gene encodes CDR1 SQVTM and CDR2 ANQGSEA. The CDR3 totals 12 residues. Trimming removed 4 bases from V and 1 base from J, with 6 bases in between. A library of TCRbeta sequences, prepared with unique molecular identifiers, was generated. TCRdb reprocessed the PCR reads via MiXCR and lists one record per CDR3 protein. The sample comprises some 390,000 distinct CDR3 sequences, roughly 20% of which are singletons, and less than 4.5% rests with the top ten.

The chain carries TRBV29-1 and TRBJ2-3; D ambiguous. Here the sequenced sample was PBMCs from the stem cell graft donor, taken from the stem cell graft. The receptor was isolated from a human donor who donated a stem cell graft to a child with acute myeloid leukemia. The chain's CDR3 is CSVGLGTDTQYF. The DNA for the CDR3 is TGCAGCGTTGGATTGGGCACAGATACGCAGTATTTT.